This is a list of T cell receptor beta chains from one sample in a study of CD8 T cells in Susac syndrome. TCRdb reprocessed the immunoSEQ multiplex PCR reads via MiXCR and lists one record per CDR3 protein. The table has about 160,000 distinct CDR3 sequences, 93% seen once. The sample comprised CD4+ T cells from PBMCs. All receptors derive from a human donor in good health. The CDR3 runs from the conserved cysteine through the conserved F or W. A D gene is named only where the DNA matches it firmly.

J	D	V	length	CDR3
TRBJ2-1	NA	TRBV6-5	15	CASSYSRPQWDEQFF
TRBJ2-7	TRBD2	TRBV4-2	15	CASSQELAGYYEQYF
TRBJ1-2	NA	TRBV28	14	CASSLSTVPYGYTF
TRBJ2-7	TRBD2	TRBV5-1	12	CASSLSGGERYF
TRBJ2-5	TRBD2	TRBV5-4	17	CASSLAGNLGGQETQYF
TRBJ1-1	NA	TRBV19	13	CASSVTGTPEAFF
TRBJ1-2	NA	TRBV29-1	11	CITRENYGYTF
TRBJ2-5	NA	TRBV7-8	13	CASSLQSGETQYF
TRBJ2-7	NA	TRBV13	14	CASRRSGQPYEQYF
TRBJ1-2	NA	TRBV7-2	14	CASSLSGTLGGYTF
TRBJ2-7	NA	TRBV3-1	13	CASSRKGSYEQYF
TRBJ2-5	NA	TRBV20-1	13	CSARASRGETQYF
TRBJ1-1	NA	TRBV18	13	CASSPPSRFEAFF
TRBJ2-7	TRBD1	TRBV2	13	CASSRTGTYEQYF
TRBJ1-2	NA	TRBV24-1	12	CATSDPIDGYTF
TRBJ2-7	NA	TRBV6-5	13	CASSYSREYEQYF
TRBJ2-1	TRBD1	TRBV18	14	CASSPFDRQGVEIF
TRBJ1-2	NA	TRBV29-1	12	CSAGQFNYGYTF
TRBJ2-3	TRBD2	TRBV4-2	18	CASSQVIISGGDTDTQYF
TRBJ2-3	NA	TRBV7-2	16	CASSLGGRGIADTQYF
TRBJ1-4	TRBD1	TRBV2	16	CASYRDRGFQGEKLFF
TRBJ2-5	TRBD1	TRBV20-1	13	CSALTGAQETQYF
TRBJ2-1	NA	TRBV20-1	13	CSVREGGFSEQFF
TRBJ1-2	NA	TRBV15	12	CATSRERYGYTF
TRBJ2-1	TRBD2	TRBV7-9	14	CASSSLAGEAEQFF
TRBJ1-1	NA	TRBV18	13	CASSPGQNTEAFF